Following are 23 T cell receptor beta chains from one sample sequenced in a study of OX40 agonist ivuxolimab in advanced cancers. Sequencing was performed with immunoSEQ multiplex PCR; in TCRdb, only in-frame clones are kept and a portion is missing. Here the sample spans over 55,000 clones, approximately 80% being singletons. Sample: CD4+ or CD8+ T cells sorted from blood, taken in a trial of the OX40 agonist ivuxolimab. All receptors come from an adult with an advanced solid tumor such as melanoma, head and neck, liver or kidney cancer.

A few counts support this clone. A read error may account for a junction end that differs from germline. The V call is TRBV19, the J call TRBJ1-5; 9 bases fit TRBD1. CDR1 is LNHDA, CDR2 SQIVND, per germline (reference sequence). The CDR3 has 16 residues. CDR3 nucleotide sequence: TGTGCCAGTAGTCTAGACAGGGGGTACGACAATCAGCCCCAGCATTTT. This translates into CASSLDRGYDNQPQHF.

This chain joins TRBV6-5 and TRBJ1-2; 8 positions agree with TRBD1. Germline V gives CDR1 MNHEY, CDR2 SVGAGI. The CDR3 totals 12 residues. V was pared by 7 bases and J by 5 bases, with 3 bases of the junction left unmatched. In DNA form, the CDR3 reads TGTGCCAGCACGGGGACAGGATATGGCTACACCTTC. This gives the protein CASTGTGYGYTF.

The chain employs TRBV5-1 and TRBJ2-3; D might be TRBD1 or TRBD2, each matching 6 bases. The CDR3 totals 15 residues. V lost 6 bases and J 4 bases, leaving 18 bases between the germline ends. Germline-derived CDR1 and CDR2 are SGHRS and YFSETQ. The CDR3 loop reads CASTKDSGRPDTQYF. CDR3 nucleotide sequence: TGCGCCAGCACCAAGGACAGCGGGCGACCAGATACGCAGTATTTT.

J is TRBJ2-5 and V is TRBV2; 9 bases agree with TRBD2. The J segment lost 7 bases and the V segment lost 4 bases, leaving 13 bases of the junction unmatched. The CDR3 length is 16 residues. Germline loops: CDR1 SNHLY, CDR2 FYNNEI. CDR3 sequence (DNA): TGTGCCAGCAGTGGCCCGTTACTAGCGGGTAGTGGGACCCAGTACTTC. Its translation: CASSGPLLAGSGTQYF. Drawing the rest from reference TRBV2 and TRBJ2-5, the complete variable domain is EPEVTQTPSHQVTQMGQEVILRCVPISNHLYFYWYRQILGQKVEFLVSFYNNEISEKSEIFDDQFSVERPDGSNFTLKIRSTKLEDSAMYFCASSGPLLAGSGTQYFGPGTRLLVL.

The chain has TRBV5-1 and TRBJ2-1; 15 bases are shared with TRBD2. The CDR3 spans 17 residues. Trimming removed 4 bases from V and 5 bases from J; junction bases left unmatched: 7. From germline, CDR1 is SGHRS and CDR2 YFSETQ. In DNA, the CDR3 is TGCGCCAGCAGCGTCCCGGGACTAGCGGGAGGCCACAATGAGCAGTTCTTC. It yields the protein CASSVPGLAGGHNEQFF.

V is TRBV5-1 and J is TRBJ1-4; D is perhaps TRBD1 (5 bases). CDR1 and CDR2 from the germline V gene are SGHRS and YFSETQ. CDR3 length: 13 amino acids. The V end lost 5 bases, the J end lost 7 bases, and 12 bases lay between the germline ends. The CDR3, as DNA: TGCGCCAGCAGGACAGAAGGGGCTGAAAAACTGTTTTTT. Protein sequence: CASRTEGAEKLFF.

The genes are TRBV30 and TRBJ1-1; a possible D gene is TRBD1 (5 bases). CDR1 is GTSNPN, CDR2 SVGIG, per germline (reference sequence). With 1 base removed from V and 3 bases from J, the gap between germline ends came to 9 bases. The CDR3 totals 13 residues. The CDR3 loop reads CAWSGQGYTEAFF. The CDR3 nucleotides read TGTGCCTGGAGTGGGCAGGGTTACACTGAAGCTTTCTTT.

This chain joins TRBV7-9 and TRBJ1-3, with D possibly TRBD1 on 6 matching bases. The CDR3 loop spans 14 amino acids. V gave up 5 bases and J gave up 6 bases, with 14 bases separating them. CDR1 and CDR2 (germline): SEHNR, FQNEAQ (reference sequence). This CDR3 is CASSPWGGANTIYF. The CDR3 region has the DNA TGTGCCAGCAGCCCCTGGGGGGGGGCAAACACCATATATTTT.

This chain joins TRBV5-1 and TRBJ2-5, with 8 bases lining up with TRBD2. This CDR3 comprises 14 residues. Germline V gene lookup returns CDR1 SGHRS and CDR2 YFSETQ. The junction had 4 bases not matched to a gene; V was cut back by 4 bases and J by 2 bases. The CDR3 nucleotides read TGCGCCAGCAGCCCGGGGGGGTCTCAAGAGACCCAGTACTTC. Its translation: CASSPGGSQETQYF.

This clone was detected only once. The rearrangement joins TRBV5-1 to TRBJ1-2; 7 positions agree with TRBD1. This CDR3 contains 14 residues. The J segment lost 8 bases and the V segment lost 4 bases, leaving 11 bases of the junction unmatched. The germline V gene has CDR1 SGHRS and CDR2 YFSETQ. The CDR3 sequence: CASSRQRGQYGYTF. The DNA of the CDR3 is TGCGCCAGCAGCAGGCAGAGGGGGCAATACGGCTACACCTTC.

J is TRBJ2-1 and V is TRBV9; 11 bases line up with TRBD1. The germline V gene has CDR1 SGDLS and CDR2 YYNGEE. V shed 1 base, J shed 3 bases, and the junction held 3 bases outside the gene matches. The CDR3 is 16 residues long. CDR3 sequence: CASSVTGTGGYNEQFF. The DNA of the CDR3 is TGTGCCAGCAGCGTAACCGGGACAGGGGGCTACAATGAGCAGTTCTTC.

This chain joins TRBV7-2 and TRBJ1-2; possibly TRBD1 for D (5 bases). The germline V gene has CDR1 SGHTA and CDR2 FQGNSA. The CDR3 has 16 residues. Between the trimmed V and J ends, which lost 3 bases and 2 bases, there was a span of 16 bases. CDR3 sequence reads: CASSFRGRGINYGYTF. In DNA, the CDR3 is TGTGCCAGCAGCTTTCGAGGAAGGGGAATAAACTATGGCTACACCTTC.

The rearrangement uses TRBV7-9 and TRBJ2-3, with a possible D match to TRBD2 (5 bases). The germline V and J ends were trimmed by 7 bases and 4 bases, with 18 bases remaining between them. Germline V CDR1 and CDR2: SEHNR, FQNEAQ (reference sequence). The CDR3 contains 15 residues. CDR3 coding DNA: TGTGCCAGCACCCCATTACGGGGAAAGTCAGATACGCAGTATTTT. It yields the protein CASTPLRGKSDTQYF.

V is TRBV28 and J is TRBJ1-4; D is uncertain. Trimming took off 6 bases at V and 3 bases at J, with 11 bases between the two ends. The germline V gene encodes CDR1 MDHEN and CDR2 SYDVKM. The CDR3 spans 14 residues. The DNA of the CDR3 is TGTGCCAGCAGCCGTTCGGGGTCTAATGAAAAACTGTTTTTT. Its translation: CASSRSGSNEKLFF.

The rearrangement links TRBV10-3 to TRBJ2-7; D call uncertain. Germline loops: CDR1 ENHRY, CDR2 SYGVKD. With 0 bases removed from V and 7 bases from J, the gap between germline ends came to 7 bases. CDR3 length equals 12 residues. CDR3 coding DNA: TGTGCCATCAGTGAGTCGAACATTGAGCAGTACGTC. This translates into CAISESNIEQYV.

DNA for the CDR3: TGTGCCAGTAGTATAGATGGGGGCCCCTTCAATCAGCCCCAGCATTTT. As protein: CASSIDGGPFNQPQHF. This chain connects TRBV19 to TRBJ1-5, with D perhaps TRBD1 (6 bases). With 0 bases removed from V and 3 bases from J, the gap between germline ends came to 12 bases. Germline values: CDR1 LNHDA, CDR2 SQIVND (reference sequence). This CDR3 is 16 amino acids long.

This clone was observed a handful of times. Here the CDR3 reads CASSLWGGANTGELFF. The CDR3 DNA sequence: TGTGCCAGCAGCCTCTGGGGTGGCGCGAACACCGGGGAGCTGTTTTTT. V usage is TRBV4-2 and J usage is TRBJ2-2; unclear D gene. Germline V CDR1 and CDR2: LGHNA, YNFKEQ. Trimming shortened V by 4 bases and J by 0 bases, and 12 bases separated the two germline ends. This CDR3 region has 16 residues.

The chain has TRBV19 and TRBJ2-5; TRBD1 agrees at 9 bases. Trimming took 4 bases from V and 7 from J; bases not matched to a gene: 7. Germline V lookup: CDR1 LNHDA, CDR2 SQIVND (reference sequence). The CDR3 extends over 14 amino acids. This CDR3 reads CASSKRQGVWTQYF. The CDR3 coding sequence is TGTGCCAGTAGTAAAAGACAGGGGGTATGGACCCAGTACTTC.

The chain uses TRBV28 and TRBJ2-4; D tentatively reads TRBD1 or TRBD2 (5 bases each). CDR1 MDHEN and CDR2 SYDVKM come from the germline V gene. Trimming cost V 5 bases and J 1 base, with 15 bases left between them. The length of the CDR3 is 16 residues. The DNA of the CDR3 is TGTGCCAGCAGTGACCCGCGTTGGGGGGCCAAAAACATTCAGTACTTC. It is translated as CASSDPRWGAKNIQYF.

The chain links TRBV5-8 to TRBJ1-2; possible D gene TRBD1, 6 bases. Per the germline V gene, CDR1 is SGHTS and CDR2 is YDEGEE. The CDR3 length is 14 residues. V was shortened by 6 bases and J by 4 bases, with 16 bases between the two germline ends. The DNA of the CDR3 is TGTGCCAGCACAATCCCGGACAGAATCTATGGCTACACCTTC. Translating gives CASTIPDRIYGYTF.

The V gene is TRBV19, the J gene TRBJ2-7; TRBD1 aligns across 10 bases. V lost 5 bases to trimming and J lost 2 bases; unmatched junction nucleotides: 18. The CDR3 totals 19 residues. Germline CDR1 LNHDA, CDR2 SQIVND (reference sequence). CDR3 residues: CASSLRPGQGRPSTYEQYV. CDR3 DNA: TGTGCCAGTAGTCTACGTCCGGGACAGGGGCGGCCCTCCACCTACGAGCAGTACGTC.

V is TRBV27 and J is TRBJ2-3, with 7 bases identical to TRBD2. This CDR3 region has 17 residues. V was clipped by 2 bases and J by 0 bases; unmatched bases: 8. Germline V gives CDR1 MNHEY, CDR2 SMNVEV (reference sequence). The CDR3 DNA reads as TGTGCCAGCAGTTTAGCGGGGGAGGGATCTAGCACAGATACGCAGTATTTT. Its translation: CASSLAGEGSSTDTQYF.

This chain connects TRBV4-1 to TRBJ2-3; 10 positions match TRBD2. The CDR3 runs to 17 residues. The junction had 11 bases not matched to a gene; V was cut back by 0 bases and J by 8 bases. Germline CDR1 is MGHRA and CDR2 is YSYEKL. CDR3 region: CASSQDGSGLAGATQYF. The CDR3 DNA reads TGCGCCAGCAGCCAAGACGGATCGGGGCTAGCGGGGGCTACGCAGTATTTT.